Following are 8 T cell receptor beta chains from one sample sequenced in a study of identical twins. TCRdb used MiXCR to reprocess the 5' RACE reads, holding one entry per CDR3 protein. The repertoire consists of about 1.7 million distinct CDR3 sequences, with about 30% occurring once and the leading ten covering less than 0.35%. The sample comprised cord blood. The receptors were sampled from a newborn girl in good health.

The chain employs TRBV12-3 or TRBV12-4 and TRBJ2-1; D might be TRBD2 (7 bases). V was pared by 5 bases and J by 6 bases, with 23 bases between. This CDR3 spans 17 amino acids. CDR3 nucleotides: TGTGCCAGCAGTCTAACGGGTGGGAGGGGGATGAGCAATGAGCAGTTCTTC. Protein product: CASSLTGGRGMSNEQFF.

On this clonotype: One end of the junction varies from germline; a read error may be responsible. The V call is TRBV11-2, the J call TRBJ2-3; D may correspond to TRBD1 or TRBD2 (5 bases each). CDR3 length equals 19 residues. CDR1 and CDR2 (germline): SGHAT, FQNNGV. The CDR3 here is CAGSLDSRRRAGSTDTQYF. For the CDR3, the DNA is TGTGCCGGCAGCTTAGACTCGAGGAGGCGGGCAGGGAGCACAGATACGCAGTATTTT.

This chain connects TRBV29-1 to TRBJ2-1, with TRBD1 matching 11 bases. CDR3 length: 14 amino acids. V lost 1 base, J lost 4 bases, and 0 bases stayed unmatched. From germline, CDR1 is SQVTM and CDR2 ANQGSEA. The CDR3 DNA sequence: TGCAGCGTTGAAGGGGACAGGGGGTACAATGAGCAGTTCTTC. This sequence encodes CSVEGDRGYNEQFF.

This clonotype was recorded at least ten times. This sequence joins TRBV4-1 and TRBJ2-1, with TRBD2 as a possible D gene (7 bases). Trimming took 4 bases from V and 8 from J, leaving 21 bases between them. The CDR3 totals 16 residues. The V gene's germline CDR1 is MGHRA and CDR2 YSYEKL. The CDR3 reads CASSLRLAPPGDEQFF. CDR3 nucleotide sequence: TGCGCCAGCAGCCTCCGACTAGCCCCACCAGGGGATGAGCAGTTCTTC.

The chain joins TRBV5-1 to TRBJ2-3, with 7 bases fitting TRBD1. The CDR3 covers 14 residues. Trimming at V came to 7 bases and at J to 0 bases, leaving 5 bases not matched to a gene. Looked up from germline, CDR1 is SGHRS and CDR2 is YFSETQ. As DNA, the CDR3 is TGCGCCAGCGAAGGGACAGAGAGCACAGATACGCAGTATTTT. Encoded protein: CASEGTESTDTQYF.

The rearrangement links TRBV3-1 to TRBJ2-2; TRBD2 matches at 8 bases. J was trimmed by 6 bases and V by 2 bases; bases with no gene match: 8. CDR1 LGHDT and CDR2 YNNKEL come from the germline V gene (reference sequence). The CDR3 is 16 amino acids. CDR3 sequence (DNA): TGTGCCAGCAGCCAATACTCGGGGGGGCTGGCCGGGGAGCTGTTTTTT. This encodes CASSQYSGGLAGELFF.

The chain has TRBV7-9 and TRBJ1-3; TRBD1 matches at 7 bases. There are 15 residues in the CDR3. The germline V gene encodes CDR1 SEHNR and CDR2 FQNEAQ (reference sequence). Trimming took 4 bases from V and 2 from J; bases not matched to a gene: 5. The CDR3 spells CASSSRQGTGNTIYF. The CDR3, as DNA: TGTGCCAGCAGCTCCCGACAGGGTACTGGAAACACCATATATTTT.

V gene TRBV10-3 combines with J gene TRBJ2-1; D perhaps matches TRBD2 (6 bases). Between the trimmed V and J ends, which lost 0 bases and 4 bases, there was a span of 16 bases. The germline V gene has CDR1 ENHRY and CDR2 SYGVKD. The CDR3 spans 17 residues. CDR3 amino acids: CAISESWSSVAYNEQFF. In nucleotides, the CDR3 is TGTGCCATCAGTGAGTCATGGTCTAGCGTCGCATACAATGAGCAGTTCTTC.